This T cell receptor beta chain was found in a study of blood T cell repertoires in COVID-19. Methods used by the authors: Amplifying reference gene primers gave estimates of nucleated cell counts. Method: immunoSEQ multiplex PCR; TCRdb's copy keeps in-frame clones and lacks some. The V and J calls and clone size come from that table; D and trimming were worked out from the DNA. The sample has a few hundred thousand clones, approximately 91% seen once; the top ten hold around 2.6%. Germline-derived CDR1 and CDR2 are MDHEN and SYDVKM. Trimming took 5 bases from V and 4 from J, leaving 17 bases between them. The CDR3 is made up of 15 amino acids.

The sample comprised peripheral blood. The sequence derives from a person aged 18 to 30 with COVID-19, enrolled during active disease. This rearrangement joins TRBV28 to TRBJ1-2; maybe TRBD1 (6 bases). The CDR3 coding sequence is TGTGCCAGCAGTGGTCACAGGGATTTTACCTATGGCTACACCTTC. Its translation: CASSGHRDFTYGYTF.